The rows below give T cell receptor beta chains drawn from one sample of a study of cytomegalovirus exposure and HLA in healthy donors. Assay used: immunoSEQ multiplex PCR; TCRdb lists only in-frame clones, some missing. The table has 150,000 or so clones, roughly four fifths seen once; the top ten hold roughly 4.9%. Sequencing was performed on PBMCs. These receptors were taken from a woman aged 18-29 years in good health and CMV-seropositive. CDR3s include the opening cysteine and the closing phenylalanine or tryptophan. D genes are given only for firm matches.

- TRBJ2-3 TRBV27 CASSLALALDTQYF TGTGCCAGCAGTTTAGCACTAGCTTTGGATACGCAGTATTTT
TRBD1 TRBJ1-1 TRBV18 CASSGQGARNTEAFF TGTGCCAGCTCCGGACAGGGGGCGAGAAACACTGAAGCTTTCTTT
- TRBJ1-6 TRBV4-2 CANSQVTTGISYNSPLHF TGTGCCAACAGCCAGGTGACAACAGGTATCTCCTATAATTCACCCCTCCACTTT
TRBD1 TRBJ1-1 TRBV5-6 CASSEGQPNTEAFF TGTGCCAGCAGCGAGGGACAGCCGAACACTGAAGCTTTCTTT
- TRBJ2-7 TRBV30 CAWSGAQHPYEQYF TGTGCCTGGAGTGGGGCGCAACATCCCTACGAGCAGTACTTC
TRBD1 TRBJ1-6 TRBV28 CASSLTGGATPLHF TGTGCCAGCAGTTTAACAGGGGGCGCGACACCCCTCCACTTT
- TRBJ2-1 TRBV4-2 CASSRRGSYNEQFF TGTGCCAGCAGCCGCCGCGGCTCCTACAATGAGCAGTTCTTC
TRBD2 TRBJ2-7 TRBV25-1 CASSDGAGGRDEQYF TGTGCCAGCAGTGACGGGGCGGGGGGGCGTGACGAGCAGTACTTC
- TRBJ2-5 TRBV5-6 CASSFGLGQETQYF TGTGCCAGCAGCTTTGGCCTAGGACAAGAGACCCAGTACTTC
- TRBJ1-1 TRBV10-1 CASSADMNTEAFF TGCGCCAGCAGCGCGGACATGAACACTGAAGCTTTCTTT
- TRBJ2-3 TRBV4-2 CASSQEGEATDTQYF TGTGCCAGCAGCCAAGAGGGGGAGGCCACAGATACGCAGTATTTT
- TRBJ1-2 TRBV28 CASGRVGSSTYGYTF TGTGCCAGCGGGCGGGTCGGCAGCAGTACCTACGGCTACACCTTC
TRBD1 TRBJ2-3 TRBV5-1 CASSLLQGALDTQYF TGCGCCAGCAGCTTGTTACAGGGGGCTTTAGATACGCAGTATTTT
- TRBJ2-3 TRBV5-1 CASSGAISTDTQYF TGCGCCAGCTCAGGGGCGATAAGCACAGATACGCAGTATTTT
- TRBJ2-4 TRBV11-2 CASSRGGVNIQYF TGTGCCAGCAGCCGAGGGGGTGTAAACATTCAGTACTTC
TRBD2 TRBJ2-5 TRBV27 CASSTGGLGETQYF TGTGCCAGCAGTACGGGGGGGCTAGGGGAGACCCAGTACTTC
TRBD2 TRBJ2-2 TRBV10-3 CAVTPTSGGAGELFF TGTGCCGTCACACCCACTAGCGGGGGGGCCGGGGAGCTGTTTTTT
- TRBJ1-5 TRBV11-2 CASSLSRGTHNQPQHF TGTGCCAGCAGCCTCAGCCGCGGGACCCACAATCAGCCCCAGCATTTT
TRBD1 TRBJ1-1 TRBV19 CASGDRDLTTEAFF TGTGCCAGTGGGGACAGGGACTTAACAACTGAAGCTTTCTTT